This T cell receptor (beta chain) comes out of a study of blood T cell repertoires in COVID-19. Study context: Samples of COVID-19 (acute and convalescent) were obtained from the United States, Italy and Spain.

Original processing methods: By means of reference gene primer amplification, nucleated cell counts were estimated. The repertoire was sequenced with immunoSEQ multiplex PCR; TCRdb's copy has only in-frame clones and lacks some. V, J and clone size are taken as reported in that table, and D and trimming were inferred from the DNA itself. The data hold 130,000 or so clones, with 88% observed a single time. The V gene's germline CDR1 is PRHDT and CDR2 FYEKMQ (reference sequence). V lost 5 bases, J lost 0 bases, and 11 bases lay in between. The length of the CDR3 is 16 residues. Sequencing used peripheral blood. The chain links TRBV13 to TRBJ2-6; D possibly corresponds to TRBD1 (6 bases). The receptor was derived from an older woman with acute or convalescent COVID-19. CDR3 sequence: CASSPQGFSGANVLTF. The DNA of the CDR3 is TGTGCCAGCAGCCCTCAGGGGTTCTCTGGGGCCAACGTCCTGACTTTC. Full variable domain (outside the CDR3, taken from reference TRBV13 and TRBJ2-6): AAGVIQSPRHLIKEKRETATLKCYPIPRHDTVYWYQQGPGQDPQFLISFYEKMQSDKGSIPDRFSAQQFSDYHSELNMSSLELGDSALYFCASSPQGFSGANVLTFGAGSRLTVL.